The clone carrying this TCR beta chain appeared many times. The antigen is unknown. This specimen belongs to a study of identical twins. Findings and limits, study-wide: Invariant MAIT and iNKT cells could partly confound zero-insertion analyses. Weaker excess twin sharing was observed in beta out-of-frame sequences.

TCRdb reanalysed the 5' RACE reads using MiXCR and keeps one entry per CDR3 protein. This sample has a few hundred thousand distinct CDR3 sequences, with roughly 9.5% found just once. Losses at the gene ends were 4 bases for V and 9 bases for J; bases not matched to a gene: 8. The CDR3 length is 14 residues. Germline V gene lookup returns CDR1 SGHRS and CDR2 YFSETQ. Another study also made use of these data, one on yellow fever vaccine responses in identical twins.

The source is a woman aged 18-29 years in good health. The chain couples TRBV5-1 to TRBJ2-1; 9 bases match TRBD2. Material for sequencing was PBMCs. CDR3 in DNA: TGCGCCAGCAGCCCGATAGCGGGAGTCAGTGAGCAGTTCTTC. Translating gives CASSPIAGVSEQFF.